This TCR beta chain appears in the sequencing data of a study of identical twins. Regarding the study as a whole: Cross-sectional statistical analysis was relied on for the conclusions, without the same donors being followed. Invariant MAIT and iNKT cells are populations that could partly confound zero-insertion analyses.

The authors used template switching to add a universal primer site and gave cDNA unique molecular identifiers. A single record per CDR3 protein comes from TCRdb applying MiXCR to the 5' RACE reads. The table records approximately 470,000 distinct CDR3 sequences, 12% to 15% of them present only once. As concerns this clonotype: What it recognizes is unknown.

This CDR3 region has 15 residues. The germline V and J ends were trimmed by 3 bases and 2 bases, with 11 bases remaining between them. The germline CDR1 and CDR2 sequences are SGHTA and FQGNSA. The same data also contributed to another study, on yellow fever vaccine responses in identical twins.

The sample comprised CD4+ T cells sorted from blood. This clonotype was obtained from a woman between 18 and 30 years old in good health. The V call is TRBV7-2, the J call TRBJ1-5; possible D gene TRBD1, 6 bases. The CDR3 spells CASSLTTGGNQPQHF. CDR3 DNA: TGTGCCAGCAGCTTGACGACAGGAGGCAATCAGCCCCAGCATTTT.